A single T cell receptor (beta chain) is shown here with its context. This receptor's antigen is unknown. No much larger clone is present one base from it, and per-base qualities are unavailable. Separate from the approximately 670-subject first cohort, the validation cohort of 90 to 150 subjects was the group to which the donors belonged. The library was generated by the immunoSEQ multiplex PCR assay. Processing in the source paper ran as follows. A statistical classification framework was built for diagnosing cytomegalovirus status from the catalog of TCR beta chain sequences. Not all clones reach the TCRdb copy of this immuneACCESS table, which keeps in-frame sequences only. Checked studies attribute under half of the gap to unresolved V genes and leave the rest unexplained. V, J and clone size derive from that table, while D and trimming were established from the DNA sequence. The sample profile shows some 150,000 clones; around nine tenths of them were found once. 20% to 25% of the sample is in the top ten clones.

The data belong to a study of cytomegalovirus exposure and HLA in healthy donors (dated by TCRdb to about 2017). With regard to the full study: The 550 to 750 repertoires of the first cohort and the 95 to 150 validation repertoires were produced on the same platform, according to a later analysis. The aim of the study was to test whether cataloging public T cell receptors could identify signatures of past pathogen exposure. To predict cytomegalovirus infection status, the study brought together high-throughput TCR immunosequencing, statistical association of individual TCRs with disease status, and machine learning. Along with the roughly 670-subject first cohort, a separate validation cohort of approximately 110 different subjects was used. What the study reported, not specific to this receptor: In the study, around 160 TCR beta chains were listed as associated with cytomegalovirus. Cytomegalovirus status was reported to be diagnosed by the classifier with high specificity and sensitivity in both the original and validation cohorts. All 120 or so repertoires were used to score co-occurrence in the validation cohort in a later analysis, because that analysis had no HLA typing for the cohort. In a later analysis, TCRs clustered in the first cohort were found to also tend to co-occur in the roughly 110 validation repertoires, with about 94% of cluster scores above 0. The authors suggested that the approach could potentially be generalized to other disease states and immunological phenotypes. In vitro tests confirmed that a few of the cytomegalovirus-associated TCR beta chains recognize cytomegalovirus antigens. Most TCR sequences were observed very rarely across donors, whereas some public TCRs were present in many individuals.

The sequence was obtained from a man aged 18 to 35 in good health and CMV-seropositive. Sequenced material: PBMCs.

The CDR3 protein is CASSLAGGGYTF. In nucleotides, the sequence is TGTGCCAGCAGCTTGGCCGGGGGTGGCTACACCTTC. The chain is encoded by TRBV5-6 joined to TRBJ1-2, with a weak D call of TRBD1 (5 bases match). From the germline V gene, CDR1 is SGHDT and CDR2 is YYEEEE. Including the terminal cysteine and phenylalanine, the CDR3 comprises 12 residues. The kept DNA is CDR3 alone, 36 bases in frame from the first base. The germline ends are 7 bases apart after V is trimmed by 0 bases and J by 7 bases.